This T cell receptor beta chain was sequenced in a study of CD8 T cells in ankylosing spondylitis. A note on this clonotype: Its antigen is not identified.

Quantitative 5'-RACE with molecular barcodes was used to make the TCR beta libraries. TCRdb recomputed calls from the 5' RACE reads with MiXCR, one row per CDR3 protein. The repertoire consists of a few hundred thousand distinct CDR3 sequences, with 20% to 25% occurring once and the leading ten covering roughly 14%. The CDR3 length is 14 residues. V lost 5 bases and J 0 bases, leaving 9 bases between the germline ends. Study-wide points: What appeared characteristic of ankylosing spondylitis blood was a TCR beta motif of seven to nine highly homologous variants. A CD8+ phenotype characterized the disease-linked clones, which were relatively rare in peripheral blood. Earlier studies detected some motif variants in reactive arthritis synovial fluid and blood.

Source material: blood, either unsorted or a sorted T cell fraction (not recorded which). The TCR comes from a male donor with ankylosing spondylitis or in good health (not recorded which). V and J are TRBV12-3 or TRBV12-4 and TRBJ2-3; D may be TRBD1 or TRBD2 (5 bases each). The CDR3 DNA reads as TGTGCCAGCAGTCCGGGACGAAGCACAGATACGCAGTATTTT. Protein sequence: CASSPGRSTDTQYF.